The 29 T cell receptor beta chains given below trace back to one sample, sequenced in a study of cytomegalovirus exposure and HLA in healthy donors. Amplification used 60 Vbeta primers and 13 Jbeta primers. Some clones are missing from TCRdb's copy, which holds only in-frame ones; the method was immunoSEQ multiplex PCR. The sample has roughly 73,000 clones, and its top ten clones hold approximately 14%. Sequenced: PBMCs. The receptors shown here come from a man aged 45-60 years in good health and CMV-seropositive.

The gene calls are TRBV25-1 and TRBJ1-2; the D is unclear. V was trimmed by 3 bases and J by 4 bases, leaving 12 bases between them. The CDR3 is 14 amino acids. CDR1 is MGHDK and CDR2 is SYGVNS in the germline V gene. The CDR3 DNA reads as TGTGCCAGCAGTGATACAAAAGTTCCCTATGGCTACACCTTC. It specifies CASSDTKVPYGYTF.

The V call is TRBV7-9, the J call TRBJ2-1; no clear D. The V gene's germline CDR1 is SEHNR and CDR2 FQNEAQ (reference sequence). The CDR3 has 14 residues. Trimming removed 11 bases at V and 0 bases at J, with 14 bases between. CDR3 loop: CAVTGSSSYNEQFF. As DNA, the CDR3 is TGTGCCGTAACCGGGTCGAGCTCCTACAATGAGCAGTTCTTC.

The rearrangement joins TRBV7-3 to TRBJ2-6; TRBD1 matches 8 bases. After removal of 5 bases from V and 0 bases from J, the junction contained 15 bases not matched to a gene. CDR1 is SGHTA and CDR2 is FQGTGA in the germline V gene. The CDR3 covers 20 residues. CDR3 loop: CASSEAGRRGLHSGANVLTF. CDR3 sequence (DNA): TGTGCCAGCAGCGAGGCCGGGCGCAGGGGGCTTCACTCTGGGGCCAACGTCCTGACTTTC. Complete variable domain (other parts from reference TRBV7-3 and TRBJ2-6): GAGVSQTPSNKVTEKGKYVELRCDPISGHTALYWYRQSLGQGPEFLIYFQGTGAADDSGLPNDRFFAVRPEGSVSTLKIQRTERGDSAVYLCASSEAGRRGLHSGANVLTFGAGSRLTVL.

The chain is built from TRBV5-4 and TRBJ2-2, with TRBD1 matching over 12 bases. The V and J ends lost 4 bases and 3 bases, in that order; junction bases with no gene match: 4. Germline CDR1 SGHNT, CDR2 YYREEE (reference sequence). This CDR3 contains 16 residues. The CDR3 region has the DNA TGTGCCAGCAGCGCGGGGGACAGGGGGCACACCGGGGAGCTGTTTTTT. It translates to CASSAGDRGHTGELFF. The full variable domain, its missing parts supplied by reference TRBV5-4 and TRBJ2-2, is ETGVTQSPTHLIKTRGQQVTLRCSSQSGHNTVSWYQQALGQGPQFIFQYYREEENGRGNFPPRFSGLQFPNYSSELNVNALELDDSALYLCASSAGDRGHTGELFFGEGSRLTVL.

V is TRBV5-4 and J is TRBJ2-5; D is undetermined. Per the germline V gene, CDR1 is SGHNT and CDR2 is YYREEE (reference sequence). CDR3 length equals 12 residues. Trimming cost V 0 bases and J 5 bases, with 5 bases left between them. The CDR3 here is CASSLAEETQYF. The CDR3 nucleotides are TGTGCCAGCAGCTTGGCCGAGGAGACCCAGTACTTC.

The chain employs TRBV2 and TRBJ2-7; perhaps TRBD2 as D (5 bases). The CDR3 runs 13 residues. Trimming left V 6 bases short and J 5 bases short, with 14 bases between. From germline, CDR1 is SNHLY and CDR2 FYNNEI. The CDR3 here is CASSPVGVDEQYF. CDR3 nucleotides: TGTGCCAGCAGCCCCGTGGGAGTTGACGAGCAGTACTTC.

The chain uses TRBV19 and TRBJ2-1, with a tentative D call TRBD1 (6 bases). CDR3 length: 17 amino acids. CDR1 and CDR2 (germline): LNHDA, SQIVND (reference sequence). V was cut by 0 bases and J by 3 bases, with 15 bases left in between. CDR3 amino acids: CASSIESKGEFYNEQFF. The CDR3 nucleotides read TGTGCCAGTAGTATAGAGTCTAAGGGGGAGTTCTACAATGAGCAGTTCTTC.

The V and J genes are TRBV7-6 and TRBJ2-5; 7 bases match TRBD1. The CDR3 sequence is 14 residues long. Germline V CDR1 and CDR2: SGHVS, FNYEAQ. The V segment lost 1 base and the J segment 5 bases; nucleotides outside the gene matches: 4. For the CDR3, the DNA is TGTGCCAGCAGCTTAGGTTCCAGGGGGGAGACCCAGTACTTC. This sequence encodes CASSLGSRGETQYF.

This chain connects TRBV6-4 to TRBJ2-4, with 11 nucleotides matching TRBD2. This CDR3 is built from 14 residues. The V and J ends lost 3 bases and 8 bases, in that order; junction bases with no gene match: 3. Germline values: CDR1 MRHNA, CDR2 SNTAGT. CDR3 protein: CASSDTSGSYIQYF. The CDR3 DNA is TGTGCCAGCAGTGATACTAGCGGGAGTTACATTCAGTACTTC.

CDR3 sequence: CASSFRGQGFHGYTF. The CDR3 DNA reads as TGTGCCAGCAGCTTCCGTGGACAGGGGTTCCATGGCTACACCTTC. J is TRBJ1-2 and V is TRBV7-9, with TRBD1 matching over 9 bases. Germline trimming cut 3 bases from V and 6 bases from J; bases unmatched to any gene: 8. Germline-derived CDR1 and CDR2 are SEHNR and FQNEAQ (reference sequence). This CDR3 has 15 amino acids.

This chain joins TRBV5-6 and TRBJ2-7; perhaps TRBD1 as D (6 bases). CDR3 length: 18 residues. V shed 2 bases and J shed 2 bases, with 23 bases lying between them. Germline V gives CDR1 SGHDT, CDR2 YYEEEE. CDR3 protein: CASSLPPYRAMLTYEQYF. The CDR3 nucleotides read TGTGCCAGCAGCTTACCTCCTTACAGGGCTATGTTGACCTACGAGCAGTACTTC.

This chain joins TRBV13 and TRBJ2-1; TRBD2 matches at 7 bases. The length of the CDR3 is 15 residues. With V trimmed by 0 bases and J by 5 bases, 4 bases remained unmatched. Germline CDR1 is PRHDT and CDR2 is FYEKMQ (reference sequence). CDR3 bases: TGTGCCAGCAGCTTAGGACCCGGGAGGAACAATGAGCAGTTCTTC. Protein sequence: CASSLGPGRNNEQFF. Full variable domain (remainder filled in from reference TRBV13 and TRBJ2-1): AAGVIQSPRHLIKEKRETATLKCYPIPRHDTVYWYQQGPGQDPQFLISFYEKMQSDKGSIPDRFSAQQFSDYHSELNMSSLELGDSALYFCASSLGPGRNNEQFFGPGTRLTVL.

This CDR3 is CASSYSARGYGYTF. CDR3 bases: TGTGCCAGCAGTTACTCGGCCAGGGGATATGGCTACACCTTC. This chain uses TRBV6-6 with TRBJ1-2, with a weak D call TRBD1 (6 bases). Trimming stripped 0 bases from V and 5 bases from J, with 10 bases between. Germline V CDR1 and CDR2: MNHNY, SVGAGI (reference sequence). This CDR3 is built from 14 residues.

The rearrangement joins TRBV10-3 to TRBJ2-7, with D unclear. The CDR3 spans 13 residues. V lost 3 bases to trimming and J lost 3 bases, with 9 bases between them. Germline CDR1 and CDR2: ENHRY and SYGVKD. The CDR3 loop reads CAISESWGYEQYV. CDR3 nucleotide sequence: TGTGCCATCAGTGAAAGCTGGGGCTACGAGCAGTACGTC.

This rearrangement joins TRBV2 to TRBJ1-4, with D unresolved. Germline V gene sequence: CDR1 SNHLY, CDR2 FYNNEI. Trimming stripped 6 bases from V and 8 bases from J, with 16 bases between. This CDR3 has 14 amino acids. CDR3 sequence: CASSLDAGREKLFF. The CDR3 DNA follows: TGTGCCAGCAGCTTGGACGCGGGCAGGGAAAAACTGTTTTTT.

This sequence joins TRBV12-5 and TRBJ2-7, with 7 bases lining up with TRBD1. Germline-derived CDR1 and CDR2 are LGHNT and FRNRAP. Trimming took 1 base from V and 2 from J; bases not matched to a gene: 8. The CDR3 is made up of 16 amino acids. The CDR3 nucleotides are TGTGCTAGTGGTTTGGCCCGGACAGGTTTTACCTACGAGCAGTACTTC. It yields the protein CASGLARTGFTYEQYF.

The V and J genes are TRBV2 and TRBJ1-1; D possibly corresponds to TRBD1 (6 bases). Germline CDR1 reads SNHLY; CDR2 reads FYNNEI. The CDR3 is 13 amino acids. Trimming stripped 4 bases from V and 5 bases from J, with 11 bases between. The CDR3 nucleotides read TGTGCCAGCAGTGCTAGACAGGATACTGAAGCTTTCTTT. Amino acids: CASSARQDTEAFF.

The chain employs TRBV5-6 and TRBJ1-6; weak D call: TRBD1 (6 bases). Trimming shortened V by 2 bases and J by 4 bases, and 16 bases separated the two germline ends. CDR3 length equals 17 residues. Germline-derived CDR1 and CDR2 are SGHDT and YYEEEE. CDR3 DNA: TGTGCCAGCAGCTTAGTACTTCAACAGGGATATAATTCACCCCTCCACTTT. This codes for CASSLVLQQGYNSPLHF.

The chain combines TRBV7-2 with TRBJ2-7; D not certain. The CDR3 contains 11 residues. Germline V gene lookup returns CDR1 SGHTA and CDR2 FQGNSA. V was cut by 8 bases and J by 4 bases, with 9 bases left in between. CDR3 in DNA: TGTGCCAGCTTACAGAAGTACGAGCAGTACTTC. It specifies CASLQKYEQYF.

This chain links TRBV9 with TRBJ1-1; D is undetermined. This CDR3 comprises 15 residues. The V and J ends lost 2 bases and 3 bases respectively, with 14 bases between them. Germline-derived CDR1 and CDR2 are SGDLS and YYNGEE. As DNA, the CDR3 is TGTGCCAGCAGCGTGGGAGGCTTTGGGTACACTGAAGCTTTCTTT. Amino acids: CASSVGGFGYTEAFF.

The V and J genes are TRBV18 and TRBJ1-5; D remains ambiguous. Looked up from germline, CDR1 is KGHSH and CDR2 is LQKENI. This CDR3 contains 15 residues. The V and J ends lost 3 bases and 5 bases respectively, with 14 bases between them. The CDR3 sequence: CASSPSGGSDQPQHF. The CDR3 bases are TGTGCCAGCTCACCCAGCGGAGGGTCCGATCAGCCCCAGCATTTT.

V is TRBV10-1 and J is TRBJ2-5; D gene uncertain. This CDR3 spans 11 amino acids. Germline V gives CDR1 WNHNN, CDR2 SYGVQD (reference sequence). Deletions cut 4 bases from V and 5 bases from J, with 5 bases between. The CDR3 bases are TGCGCCAGCAGTGCTGGCGAGACCCAGTACTTC. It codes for CASSAGETQYF.

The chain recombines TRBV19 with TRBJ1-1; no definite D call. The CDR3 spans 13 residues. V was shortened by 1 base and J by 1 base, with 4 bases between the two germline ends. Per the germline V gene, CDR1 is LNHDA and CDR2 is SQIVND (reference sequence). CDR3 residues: CASSIGRNTEAFF. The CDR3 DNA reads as TGTGCCAGTAGTATAGGCAGGAACACTGAAGCTTTCTTT.

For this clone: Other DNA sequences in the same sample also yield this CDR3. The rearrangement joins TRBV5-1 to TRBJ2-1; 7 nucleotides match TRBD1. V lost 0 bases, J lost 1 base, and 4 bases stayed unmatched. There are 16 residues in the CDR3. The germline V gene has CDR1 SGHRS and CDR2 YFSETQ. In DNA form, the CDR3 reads TGCGCCAGCAGCTTGGGGTACAGGGGATCCTACAATGAGCAGTTCTTC. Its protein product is CASSLGYRGSYNEQFF.

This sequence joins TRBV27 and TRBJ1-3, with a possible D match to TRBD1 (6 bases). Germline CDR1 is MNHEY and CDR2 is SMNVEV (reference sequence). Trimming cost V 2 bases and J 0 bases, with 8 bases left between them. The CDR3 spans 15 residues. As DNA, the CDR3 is TGTGCCAGCAGTTTAAGGGGGTACTCTGGAAACACCATATATTTT. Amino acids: CASSLRGYSGNTIYF.

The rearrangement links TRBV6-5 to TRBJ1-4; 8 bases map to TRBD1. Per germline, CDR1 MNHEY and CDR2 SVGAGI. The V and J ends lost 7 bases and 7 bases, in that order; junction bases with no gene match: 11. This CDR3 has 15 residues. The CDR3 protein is CASNPSGGDGEKLFF. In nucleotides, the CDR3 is TGTGCCAGCAACCCCTCAGGGGGCGATGGTGAAAAACTGTTTTTT.

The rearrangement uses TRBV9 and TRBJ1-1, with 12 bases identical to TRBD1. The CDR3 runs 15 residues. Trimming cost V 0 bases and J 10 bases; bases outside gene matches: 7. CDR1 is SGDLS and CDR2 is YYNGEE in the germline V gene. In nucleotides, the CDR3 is TGTGCCAGCAGCGTAGCTCAGGGACAGGGGGCGCGAGCTTTCTTT. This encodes CASSVAQGQGARAFF.

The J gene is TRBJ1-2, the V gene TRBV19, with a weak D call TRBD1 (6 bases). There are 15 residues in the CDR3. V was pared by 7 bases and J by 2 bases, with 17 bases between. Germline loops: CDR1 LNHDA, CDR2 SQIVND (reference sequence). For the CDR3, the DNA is TGTGCCAGTACCCTCAAGGGGCAGGGGAACTATGGCTACACCTTC. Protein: CASTLKGQGNYGYTF.

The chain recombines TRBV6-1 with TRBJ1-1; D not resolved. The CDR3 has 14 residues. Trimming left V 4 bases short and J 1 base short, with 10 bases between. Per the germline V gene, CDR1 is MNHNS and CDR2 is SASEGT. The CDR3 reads CASSVNRENTEAFF. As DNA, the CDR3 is TGTGCCAGCAGTGTAAACAGAGAGAACACTGAAGCTTTCTTT.